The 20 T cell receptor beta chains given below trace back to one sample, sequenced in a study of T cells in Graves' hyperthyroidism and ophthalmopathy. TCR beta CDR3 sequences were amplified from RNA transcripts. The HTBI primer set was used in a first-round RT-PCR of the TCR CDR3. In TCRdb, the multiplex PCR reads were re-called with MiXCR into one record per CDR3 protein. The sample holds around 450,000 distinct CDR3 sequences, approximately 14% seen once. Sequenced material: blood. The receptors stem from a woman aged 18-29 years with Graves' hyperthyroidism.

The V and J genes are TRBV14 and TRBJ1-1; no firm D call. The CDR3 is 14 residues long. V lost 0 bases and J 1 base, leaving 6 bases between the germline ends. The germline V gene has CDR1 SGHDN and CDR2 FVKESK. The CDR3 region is CASSQDRKNTEAFF. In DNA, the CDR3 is TGTGCCAGCAGCCAAGATAGGAAGAACACTGAAGCTTTCTTT.

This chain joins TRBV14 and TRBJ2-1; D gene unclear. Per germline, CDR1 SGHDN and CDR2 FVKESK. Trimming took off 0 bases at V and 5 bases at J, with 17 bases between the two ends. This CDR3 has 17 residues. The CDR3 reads CASSQDRSRSLHNEQFF. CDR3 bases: TGTGCCAGCAGCCAAGATAGATCTAGATCCCTCCACAATGAGCAGTTCTTC.

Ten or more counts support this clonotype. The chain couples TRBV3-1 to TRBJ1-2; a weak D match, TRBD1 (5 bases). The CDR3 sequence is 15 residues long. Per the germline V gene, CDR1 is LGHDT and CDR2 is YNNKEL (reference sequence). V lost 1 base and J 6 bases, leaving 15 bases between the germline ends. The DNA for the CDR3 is TGTGCCAGCAGCCAAGGGGTAAGAGGGGACGATGGCTACACCTTC. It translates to CASSQGVRGDDGYTF. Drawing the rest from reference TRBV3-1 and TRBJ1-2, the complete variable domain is DTAVSQTPKYLVTQMGNDKSIKCEQNLGHDTMYWYKQDSKKFLKIMFSYNNKELIINETVPNRFSPKSPDKAHLNLHINSLELGDSAVYFCASSQGVRGDDGYTFGSGTRLTVV.

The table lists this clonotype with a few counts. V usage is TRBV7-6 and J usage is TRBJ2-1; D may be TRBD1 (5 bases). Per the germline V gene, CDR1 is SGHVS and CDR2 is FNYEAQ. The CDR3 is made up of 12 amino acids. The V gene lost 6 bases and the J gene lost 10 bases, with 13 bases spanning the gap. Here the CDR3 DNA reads TGTGCCAGCAGGTCTCGCACAGGCGAGCAGTTCTTC. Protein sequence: CASRSRTGEQFF.

The CDR3 coding sequence is TGTGCCAGCAGCATTTGGGAGCCCCCGGGCTCTGGAAACACCATATATTTT. Translating gives CASSIWEPPGSGNTIYF. The rearrangement links TRBV7-9 to TRBJ1-3; D is uncertain. Germline CDR1 is SEHNR and CDR2 is FQNEAQ (reference sequence). Trimming took off 5 bases at V and 0 bases at J, with 17 bases between the two ends. The CDR3 is 17 residues long.

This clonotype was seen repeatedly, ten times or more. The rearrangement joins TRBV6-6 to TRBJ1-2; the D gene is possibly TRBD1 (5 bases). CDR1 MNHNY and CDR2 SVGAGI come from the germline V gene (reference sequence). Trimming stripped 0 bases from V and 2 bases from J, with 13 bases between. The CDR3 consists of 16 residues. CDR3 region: CASSYSDPGRNYGYTF. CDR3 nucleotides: TGTGCCAGCAGTTACTCGGACCCGGGACGGAACTATGGCTACACCTTC.

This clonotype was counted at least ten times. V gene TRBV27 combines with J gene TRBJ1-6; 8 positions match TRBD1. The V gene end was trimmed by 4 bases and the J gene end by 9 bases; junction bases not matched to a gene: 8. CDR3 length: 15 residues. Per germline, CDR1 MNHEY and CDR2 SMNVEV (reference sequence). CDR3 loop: CASSSDRAVSSPLHF. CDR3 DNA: TGTGCCAGCAGTTCGGACAGGGCTGTGAGTTCACCCCTCCACTTT.

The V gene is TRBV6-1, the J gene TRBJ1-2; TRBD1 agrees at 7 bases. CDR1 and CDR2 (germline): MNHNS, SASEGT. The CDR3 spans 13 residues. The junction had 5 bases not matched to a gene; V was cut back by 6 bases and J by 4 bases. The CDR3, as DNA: TGTGCCAGCAGACGGGACAGCAGCTATGGCTACACCTTC. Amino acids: CASRRDSSYGYTF.

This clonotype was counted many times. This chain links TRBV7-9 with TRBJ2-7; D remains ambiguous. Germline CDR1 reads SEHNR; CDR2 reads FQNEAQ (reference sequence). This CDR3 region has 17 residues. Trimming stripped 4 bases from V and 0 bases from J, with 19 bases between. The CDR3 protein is CASSSELRSFPSYEQYF. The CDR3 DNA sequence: TGTGCCAGCAGCTCGGAGCTGCGGTCCTTCCCCTCCTACGAGCAGTACTTC.

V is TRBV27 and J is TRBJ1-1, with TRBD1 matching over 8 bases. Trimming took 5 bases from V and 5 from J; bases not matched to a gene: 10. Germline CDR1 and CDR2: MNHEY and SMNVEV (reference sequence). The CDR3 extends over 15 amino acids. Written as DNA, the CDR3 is TGTGCCAGCAGTCCGATGTACAGGGGGTTGACTGAAGCTTTCTTT. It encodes CASSPMYRGLTEAFF.

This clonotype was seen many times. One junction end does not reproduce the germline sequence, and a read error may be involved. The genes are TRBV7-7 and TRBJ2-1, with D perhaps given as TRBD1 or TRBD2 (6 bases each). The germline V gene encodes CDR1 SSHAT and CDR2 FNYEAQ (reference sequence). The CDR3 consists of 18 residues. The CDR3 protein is CASSLKGGRTSSYNEQFF. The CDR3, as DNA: TGTGCTAGCAGCTTAAAGGGGGGTAGGACAAGCTCCTACAATGAGCAGTTCTTC.

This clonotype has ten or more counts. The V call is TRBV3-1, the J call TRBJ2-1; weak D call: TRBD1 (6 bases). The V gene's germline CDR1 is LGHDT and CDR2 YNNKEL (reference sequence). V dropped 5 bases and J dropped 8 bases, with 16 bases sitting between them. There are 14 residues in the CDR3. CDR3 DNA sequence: TGTGCCAGCAGCAACCAGGGGTACCTATATGAGCAGTTCTTC. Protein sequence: CASSNQGYLYEQFF.

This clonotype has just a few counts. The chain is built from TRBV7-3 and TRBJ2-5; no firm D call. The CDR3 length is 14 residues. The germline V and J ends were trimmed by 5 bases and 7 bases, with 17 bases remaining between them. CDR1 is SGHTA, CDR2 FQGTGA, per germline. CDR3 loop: CASSRSPGSRTQYF. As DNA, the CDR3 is TGTGCCAGCAGCCGATCTCCCGGGTCACGGACCCAGTACTTC.

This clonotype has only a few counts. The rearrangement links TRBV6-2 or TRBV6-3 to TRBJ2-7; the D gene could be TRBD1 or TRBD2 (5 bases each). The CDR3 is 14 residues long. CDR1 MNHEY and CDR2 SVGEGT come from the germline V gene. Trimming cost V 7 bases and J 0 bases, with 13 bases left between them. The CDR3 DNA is TGTGCCAGCATCCGGGACGAAATCTCCTACGAGCAGTACTTC. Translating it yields CASIRDEISYEQYF.

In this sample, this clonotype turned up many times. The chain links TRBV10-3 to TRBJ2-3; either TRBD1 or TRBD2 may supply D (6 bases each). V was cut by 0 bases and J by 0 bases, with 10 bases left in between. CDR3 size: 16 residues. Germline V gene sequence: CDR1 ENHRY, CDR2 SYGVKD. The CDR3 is CAISESRGQSTDTQYF. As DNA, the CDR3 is TGTGCCATCAGTGAGTCTCGGGGGCAGAGCACAGATACGCAGTATTTT.

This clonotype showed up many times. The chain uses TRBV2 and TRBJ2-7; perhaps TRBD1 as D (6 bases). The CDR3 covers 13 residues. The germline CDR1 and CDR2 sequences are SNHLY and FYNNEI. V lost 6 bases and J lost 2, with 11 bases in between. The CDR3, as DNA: TGTGCCAGCAGGTACAGGGAACCCTACGAGCAGTACTTC. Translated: CASRYREPYEQYF.

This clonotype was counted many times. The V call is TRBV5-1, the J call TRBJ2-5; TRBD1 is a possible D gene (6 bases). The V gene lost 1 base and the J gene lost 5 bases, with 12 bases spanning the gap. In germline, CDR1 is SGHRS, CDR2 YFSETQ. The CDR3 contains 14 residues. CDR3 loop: CASSLTGWGETQYF. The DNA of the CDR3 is TGCGCCAGCAGCTTGACAGGGTGGGGCGAGACCCAGTACTTC. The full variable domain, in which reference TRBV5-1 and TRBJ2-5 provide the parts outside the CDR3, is KAGVTQTPRYLIKTRGQQVTLSCSPISGHRSVSWYQQTPGQGLQFLFEYFSETQRNKGNFPGRFSGRQFSNSRSEMNVSTLELGDSALYLCASSLTGWGETQYFGPGTRLLVL.

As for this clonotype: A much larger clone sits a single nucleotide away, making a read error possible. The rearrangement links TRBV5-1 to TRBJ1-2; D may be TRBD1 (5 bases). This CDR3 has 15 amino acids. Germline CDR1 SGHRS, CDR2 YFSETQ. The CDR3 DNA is TGCGCCAGCAGCTTATCTGTTAGGGGTGACTATGGCTACGCCTTC. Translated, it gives CASSLSVRGDYGYAF.

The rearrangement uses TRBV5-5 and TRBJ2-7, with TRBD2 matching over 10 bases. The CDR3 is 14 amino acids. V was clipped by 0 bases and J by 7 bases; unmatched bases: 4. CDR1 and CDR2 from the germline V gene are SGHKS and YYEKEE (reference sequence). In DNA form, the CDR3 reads TGTGCCAGCAGCTTGGCAGCGGGGGGGCGAGAGCAGTACTTC. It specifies CASSLAAGGREQYF.

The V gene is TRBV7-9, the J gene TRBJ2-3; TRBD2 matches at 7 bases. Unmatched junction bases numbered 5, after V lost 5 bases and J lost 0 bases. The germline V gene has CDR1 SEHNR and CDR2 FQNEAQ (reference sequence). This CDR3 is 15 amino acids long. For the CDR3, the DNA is TGTGCCAGCAGCCCCGCGGGAGAGAGCACAGATACGCAGTATTTT. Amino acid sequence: CASSPAGESTDTQYF. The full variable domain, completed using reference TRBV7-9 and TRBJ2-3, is DTGVSQNPRHKITKRGQNVTFRCDPISEHNRLYWYRQTLGQGPEFLTYFQNEAQLEKSRLLSDRFSAERPKGSFSTLEIQRTEQGDSAMYLCASSPAGESTDTQYFGPGTRLTVL.